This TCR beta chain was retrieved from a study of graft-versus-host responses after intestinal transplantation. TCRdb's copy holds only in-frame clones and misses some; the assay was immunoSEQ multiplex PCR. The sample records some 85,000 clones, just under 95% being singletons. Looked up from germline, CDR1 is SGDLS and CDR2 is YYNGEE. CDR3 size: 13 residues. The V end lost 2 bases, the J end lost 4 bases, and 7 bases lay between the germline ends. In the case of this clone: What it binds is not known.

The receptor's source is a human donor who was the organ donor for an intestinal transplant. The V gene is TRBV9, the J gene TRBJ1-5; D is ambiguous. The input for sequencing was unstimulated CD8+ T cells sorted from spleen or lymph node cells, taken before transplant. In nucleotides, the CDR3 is TGTGCCAGCAGCGTTGGACTTAATCAGCCCCAGCATTTT. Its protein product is CASSVGLNQPQHF.